This TCR beta chain was sequenced for a study of blood T cells in healthy people across ages. With a J-beta primer mix and a sample-barcoded 5' primer, a second PCR ran about 7 to 11 cycles. Each CDR3 protein is one row after TCRdb ran MiXCR on the 5' RACE reads. Here the sample spans 1.5 million to 2 million distinct CDR3 sequences, 49% being singletons. Germline V gene lookup returns CDR1 LGHNA and CDR2 YSLEER. The CDR3 runs to 16 residues. Trimming removed 0 bases at V and 0 bases at J, with 12 bases between. Researchers report isolating at least 6 million PBMCs per sample. The sequenced sample consisted of blood. The chain joins TRBV4-3 to TRBJ2-7; D is ambiguous. This clonotype was sampled from a woman in her forties in good health. CDR3 nucleotides: TGCGCCAGCAGCCAAGAGTTCAAGGAAAGCTCCTACGAGCAGTACTTC. Translating gives CASSQEFKESSYEQYF.